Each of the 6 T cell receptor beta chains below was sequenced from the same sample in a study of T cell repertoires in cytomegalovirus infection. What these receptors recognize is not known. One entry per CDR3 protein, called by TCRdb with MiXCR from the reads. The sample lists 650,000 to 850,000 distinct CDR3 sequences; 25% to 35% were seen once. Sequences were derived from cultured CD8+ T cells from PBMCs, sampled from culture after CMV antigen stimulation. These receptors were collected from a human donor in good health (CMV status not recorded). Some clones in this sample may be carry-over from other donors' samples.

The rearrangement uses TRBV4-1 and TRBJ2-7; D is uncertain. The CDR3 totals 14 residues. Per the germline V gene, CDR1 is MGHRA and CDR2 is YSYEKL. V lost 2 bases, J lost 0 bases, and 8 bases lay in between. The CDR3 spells CASSQWTDSYEQYF. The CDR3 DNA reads TGCGCCAGCAGCCAATGGACGGACTCCTACGAGCAGTACTTC.

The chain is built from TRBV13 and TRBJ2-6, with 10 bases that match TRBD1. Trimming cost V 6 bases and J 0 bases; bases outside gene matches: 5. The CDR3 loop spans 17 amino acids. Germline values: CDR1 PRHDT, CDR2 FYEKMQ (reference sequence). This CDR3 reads CASREGQGSSGANVLTF. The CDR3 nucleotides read TGTGCCAGCAGGGAGGGACAGGGGAGCTCTGGGGCCAACGTCCTGACTTTC. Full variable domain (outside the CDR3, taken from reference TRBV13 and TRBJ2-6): AAGVIQSPRHLIKEKRETATLKCYPIPRHDTVYWYQQGPGQDPQFLISFYEKMQSDKGSIPDRFSAQQFSDYHSELNMSSLELGDSALYFCASREGQGSSGANVLTFGAGSRLTVL.

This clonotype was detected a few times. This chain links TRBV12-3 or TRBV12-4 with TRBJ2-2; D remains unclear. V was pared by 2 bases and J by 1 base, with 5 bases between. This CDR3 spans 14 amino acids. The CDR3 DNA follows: TGTGCCAGCAGTTTACTGGTGAACACCGGGGAGCTGTTTTTT. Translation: CASSLLVNTGELFF.

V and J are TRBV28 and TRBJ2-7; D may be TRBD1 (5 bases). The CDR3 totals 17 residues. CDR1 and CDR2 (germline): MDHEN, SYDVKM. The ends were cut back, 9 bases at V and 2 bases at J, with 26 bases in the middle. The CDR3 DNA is TGTGCCAGGGCGCAGACAGCAGCCCTGATACAGGCCTACGAGCAGTACGTC. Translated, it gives CARAQTAALIQAYEQYV.

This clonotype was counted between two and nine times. CDR3 region: CAISETGGGEQFF. In DNA, the CDR3 is TGTGCCATCAGTGAGACAGGGGGAGGTGAGCAGTTCTTC. This chain joins TRBV10-3 and TRBJ2-1; 8 bases are shared with TRBD1. The germline CDR1 and CDR2 sequences are ENHRY and SYGVKD. V was clipped by 2 bases and J by 9 bases; unmatched bases: 3. The CDR3 is 13 amino acids.

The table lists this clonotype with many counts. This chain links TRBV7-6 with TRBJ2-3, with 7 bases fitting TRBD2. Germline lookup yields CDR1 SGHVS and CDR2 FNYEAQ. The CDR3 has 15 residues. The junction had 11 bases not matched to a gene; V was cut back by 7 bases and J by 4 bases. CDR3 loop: CASKAKRGGPDTQYF. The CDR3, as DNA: TGTGCCAGCAAAGCAAAGCGGGGAGGACCAGATACGCAGTATTTT.